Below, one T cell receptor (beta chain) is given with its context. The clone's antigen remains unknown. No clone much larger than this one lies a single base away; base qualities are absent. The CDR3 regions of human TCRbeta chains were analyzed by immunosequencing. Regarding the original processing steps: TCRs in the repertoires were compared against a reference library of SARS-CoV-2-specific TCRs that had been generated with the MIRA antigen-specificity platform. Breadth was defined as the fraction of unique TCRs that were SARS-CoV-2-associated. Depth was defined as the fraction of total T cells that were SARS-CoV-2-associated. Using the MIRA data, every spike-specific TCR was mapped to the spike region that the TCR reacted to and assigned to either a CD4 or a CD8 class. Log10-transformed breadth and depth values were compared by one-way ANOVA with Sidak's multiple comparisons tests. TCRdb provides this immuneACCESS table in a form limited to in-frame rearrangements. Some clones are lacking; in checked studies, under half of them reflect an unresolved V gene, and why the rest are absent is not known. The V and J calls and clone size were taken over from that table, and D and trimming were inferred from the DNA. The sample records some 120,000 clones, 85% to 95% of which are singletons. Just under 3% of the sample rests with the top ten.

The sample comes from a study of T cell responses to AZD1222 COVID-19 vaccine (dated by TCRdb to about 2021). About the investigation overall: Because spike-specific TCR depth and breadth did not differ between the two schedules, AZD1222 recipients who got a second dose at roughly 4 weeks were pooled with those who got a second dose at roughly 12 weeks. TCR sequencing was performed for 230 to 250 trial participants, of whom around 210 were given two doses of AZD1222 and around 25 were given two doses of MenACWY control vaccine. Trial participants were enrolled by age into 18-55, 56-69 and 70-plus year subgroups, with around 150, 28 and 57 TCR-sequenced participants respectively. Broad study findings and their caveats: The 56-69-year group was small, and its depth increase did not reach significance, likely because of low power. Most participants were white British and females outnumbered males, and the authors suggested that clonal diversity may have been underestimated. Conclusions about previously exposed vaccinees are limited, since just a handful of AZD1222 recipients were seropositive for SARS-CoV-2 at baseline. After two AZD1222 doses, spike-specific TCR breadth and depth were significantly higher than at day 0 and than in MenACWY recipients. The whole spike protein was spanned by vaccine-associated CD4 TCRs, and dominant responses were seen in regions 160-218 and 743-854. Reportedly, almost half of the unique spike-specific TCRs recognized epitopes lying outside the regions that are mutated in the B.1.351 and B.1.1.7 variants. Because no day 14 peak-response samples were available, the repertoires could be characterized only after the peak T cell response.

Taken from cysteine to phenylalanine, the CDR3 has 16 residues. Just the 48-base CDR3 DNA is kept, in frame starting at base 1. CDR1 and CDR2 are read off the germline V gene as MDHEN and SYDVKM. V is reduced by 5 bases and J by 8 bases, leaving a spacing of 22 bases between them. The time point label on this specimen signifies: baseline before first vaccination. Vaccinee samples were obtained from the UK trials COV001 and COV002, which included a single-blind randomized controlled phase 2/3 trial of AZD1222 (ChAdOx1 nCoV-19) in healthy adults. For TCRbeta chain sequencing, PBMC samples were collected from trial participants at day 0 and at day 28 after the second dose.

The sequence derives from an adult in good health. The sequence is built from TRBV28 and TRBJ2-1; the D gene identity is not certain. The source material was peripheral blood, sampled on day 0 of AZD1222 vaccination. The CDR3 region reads CASSPRTSLIPDEQFF. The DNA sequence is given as TGTGCCAGCAGTCCCAGGACCAGCTTAATACCGGATGAGCAGTTCTTC.